The 19 T cell receptor beta chains in this list originate from one sample, sequenced in a study of blood T cell repertoires in COVID-19. Some clones are missing from TCRdb's copy, which holds only in-frame ones; the method was immunoSEQ multiplex PCR. This sample has 150,000 or so clones; around 90% occur once, and the top ten carry about 4.1%. Sequencing was performed on PBMCs or T cells enriched from blood (not recorded which). These receptors were collected from a woman in her 40s who had been exposed to COVID-19.

The gene calls are TRBV2 and TRBJ2-1; no firm D call. CDR1 SNHLY and CDR2 FYNNEI come from the germline V gene. The CDR3 extends over 14 amino acids. The V end lost 1 base, the J end lost 10 bases, and 14 bases lay between the germline ends. CDR3 loop: CASSEGFPIGEQFF. In nucleotides, the CDR3 is TGTGCCAGCAGTGAAGGGTTCCCGATCGGGGAGCAGTTCTTC.

V gene TRBV9 combines with J gene TRBJ1-1; D is perhaps TRBD1 (5 bases). Trimming stripped 2 bases from V and 4 bases from J, with 12 bases between. This CDR3 contains 14 residues. CDR1 and CDR2 from the germline V gene are SGDLS and YYNGEE. CDR3 sequence reads: CASSVRGSGTEAFF. The CDR3 DNA reads TGTGCCAGCAGCGTTAGGGGTTCGGGCACTGAAGCTTTCTTT.

The gene calls are TRBV29-1 and TRBJ2-7, with a weak D call TRBD1 (6 bases). V lost 4 bases and J 0 bases, leaving 7 bases between the germline ends. The germline gives CDR1 SQVTM, CDR2 ANQGSEA. The CDR3 is made up of 12 amino acids. CDR3 in DNA: TGCAGCGTTGCGACAGGCTCCTACGAGCAGTACTTC. Its protein product is CSVATGSYEQYF.

This chain joins TRBV5-3 and TRBJ1-2, with 7 bases lining up with TRBD1. TRBV5-3 is an ORF, and what it does is uncertain. This CDR3 is built from 16 residues. The J segment lost 0 bases and the V segment lost 5 bases, leaving 10 bases of the junction unmatched. CDR3 nucleotide sequence: TGTGCCAGAAGGTTATCTGGAACAGGGGCTAACTATGGCTACACCTTC. Protein: CARRLSGTGANYGYTF.

This clone is a singleton in its sample. V usage is TRBV9 and J usage is TRBJ2-1; the match to TRBD2 covers 10 bases. Germline V gene data show CDR1 as SGDLS and CDR2 as YYNGEE. The ends lost 5 bases at V and 0 bases at J; junction bases unmatched: 2. The CDR3 length is 15 residues. DNA of the CDR3: TGTGCCAGCAGTCTAGCGGGGGCCTCCTACAATGAGCAGTTCTTC. Protein sequence: CASSLAGASYNEQFF. The whole variable domain, filled in from reference TRBV9 and TRBJ2-1, reads DSGVTQTPKHLITATGQRVTLRCSPRSGDLSVYWYQQSLDQGLQFLIQYYNGEERAKGNILERFSAQQFPDLHSELNLSSLELGDSALYFCASSLAGASYNEQFFGPGTRLTVL.

V usage is TRBV7-9 and J usage is TRBJ1-1; 8 nucleotides align to TRBD1. The CDR3 length is 15 residues. V dropped 4 bases and J dropped 11; count of bases not matched to a gene: 15. Germline V gene sequence: CDR1 SEHNR, CDR2 FQNEAQ (reference sequence). Here the CDR3 reads CASSSTTDRGIRAFF. CDR3 DNA sequence: TGTGCCAGCAGCTCCACTACCGACAGGGGAATTAGGGCTTTCTTT.

This clone was counted between two and nine times. The chain is built from TRBV2 and TRBJ2-2; 8 bases line up with TRBD1. CDR3 size: 15 residues. Germline V gene sequence: CDR1 SNHLY, CDR2 FYNNEI. V lost 5 bases, J lost 4 bases, and 6 bases stayed unmatched. CDR3 in amino acids: CASSQGARVTGELFF. In DNA form, the CDR3 reads TGTGCCAGCAGTCAGGGGGCTCGGGTCACCGGGGAGCTGTTTTTT. The variable domain in full, with the rest retrieved from reference TRBV2 and TRBJ2-2, is EPEVTQTPSHQVTQMGQEVILRCVPISNHLYFYWYRQILGQKVEFLVSFYNNEISEKSEIFDDQFSVERPDGSNFTLKIRSTKLEDSAMYFCASSQGARVTGELFFGEGSRLTVL.

The gene calls are TRBV9 and TRBJ1-1; a weak D match, TRBD1 (5 bases). The V and J ends lost 0 bases and 4 bases respectively, with 19 bases between them. Germline assignment: CDR1 SGDLS and CDR2 YYNGEE. CDR3 size: 17 residues. CDR3: CASSVGPGVVRGTEAFF. CDR3 nucleotide sequence: TGTGCCAGCAGCGTAGGTCCGGGGGTGGTCCGGGGCACTGAAGCTTTCTTT.

J is TRBJ1-1 and V is TRBV20-1, with D uncertain. Trimming removed 1 base from V and 7 bases from J, with 7 bases in between. The CDR3 runs 11 residues. CDR1 and CDR2 from the germline V gene are DFQATT and SNEGSKA (reference sequence). DNA for the CDR3: TGCAGTGCTAGAGGGGAGGTTGAAGCTTTCTTT. This encodes CSARGEVEAFF.

The chain uses TRBV28 and TRBJ2-1; tentatively, D is TRBD2 (6 bases). CDR1 is MDHEN and CDR2 is SYDVKM in the germline V gene. The CDR3 extends over 13 amino acids. V was cut by 8 bases and J by 4 bases, with 12 bases left in between. The CDR3, as DNA: TGTGCCAGCTCGGGAGCGTCTTACAATGAGCAGTTCTTC. Its protein product is CASSGASYNEQFF.

This clone was counted a single time. The V call is TRBV6-5, the J call TRBJ2-5; D is possibly TRBD1 (5 bases). CDR1 and CDR2 (germline): MNHEY, SVGAGI. The V end was cut by 6 bases, the J end by 2 bases, with 16 bases between. This CDR3 contains 15 residues. Here the CDR3 DNA reads TGTGCCAGCAGGCCCTCGCAGGGTGGGCAAGAGACCCAGTACTTC. It codes for CASRPSQGGQETQYF.

The CDR3 sequence is CAISAPESTEAFF. CDR3 nucleotide sequence: TGTGCCATCAGTGCCCCGGAGAGCACTGAAGCTTTCTTT. The V call is TRBV10-3, the J call TRBJ1-1; no firm D call. This CDR3 comprises 13 residues. Trimming cost V 4 bases and J 4 bases, with 10 bases left between them. Per germline, CDR1 ENHRY and CDR2 SYGVKD.

The chain joins TRBV28 to TRBJ1-5; maybe TRBD1 (6 bases). Germline V CDR1 and CDR2: MDHEN, SYDVKM. This CDR3 comprises 16 residues. Trimming shortened V by 7 bases and J by 4 bases, and 20 bases separated the two germline ends. The CDR3 DNA follows: TGTGCCAGCAATTCCCGGACGTGGACAGTAAATCAGCCCCAGCATTTT. Protein sequence: CASNSRTWTVNQPQHF.

The genes are TRBV4-1 and TRBJ2-3, with D tentatively TRBD2 (5 bases). With 4 bases removed from V and 6 bases from J, the gap between germline ends came to 8 bases. Germline CDR1 reads MGHRA; CDR2 reads YSYEKL. This CDR3 has 12 amino acids. CDR3 in DNA: TGCGCCAGCAGCCGCCCGGGGGATACGCAGTATTTT. Its protein is CASSRPGDTQYF.

V is TRBV2 and J is TRBJ2-3, with TRBD2 matching 9 bases. The CDR3 totals 14 residues. Unmatched junction bases numbered 7, after V lost 9 bases and J lost 3 bases. Germline CDR1 SNHLY, CDR2 FYNNEI. CDR3 in amino acids: CASQVREGTDTQYF. DNA of the CDR3: TGTGCCAGTCAGGTGCGGGAGGGAACAGATACGCAGTATTTT.

The chain couples TRBV7-8 to TRBJ1-3; weak D call: TRBD1 (5 bases). Germline V lookup: CDR1 SGHVS, CDR2 FQNEAQ. The germline V and J ends were trimmed by 2 bases and 0 bases, with 11 bases remaining between them. The CDR3 totals 16 residues. CDR3 amino acids: CASSLRQGASGNTIYF. Written as DNA, the CDR3 is TGTGCCAGCAGCTTAAGGCAGGGCGCCTCTGGAAACACCATATATTTT. Drawing the rest from reference TRBV7-8 and TRBJ1-3, the complete variable domain is GAGVSQSPRYKVAKRGQDVALRCDPISGHVSLFWYQQALGQGPEFLTYFQNEAQLDKSGLPSDRFFAERPEGSVSTLKIQRTQQEDSAVYLCASSLRQGASGNTIYFGEGSWLTVV.

The V gene is TRBV5-8, the J gene TRBJ1-5; no definite D call. This CDR3 spans 15 amino acids. The V gene's germline CDR1 is SGHTS and CDR2 YDEGEE. Trimming took 3 bases from V and 0 from J, leaving 10 bases between them. In DNA form, the CDR3 reads TGTGCCAGCAGCTCGTTAGATATTAGCAATCAGCCCCAGCATTTT. This sequence encodes CASSSLDISNQPQHF. The whole variable domain, filled in from reference TRBV5-8 and TRBJ1-5, reads EAGVTQSPTHLIKTRGQQATLRCSPISGHTSVYWYQQALGLGLQFLLWYDEGEERNRGNFPPRFSGRQFPNYSSELNVNALELEDSALYLCASSSLDISNQPQHFGDGTRLSIL.

The V gene is TRBV19, the J gene TRBJ1-2, with 8 bases that match TRBD1. The CDR3 spans 15 residues. Germline V gene lookup returns CDR1 LNHDA and CDR2 SQIVND (reference sequence). J lost 5 bases, V lost 6 bases, and 11 bases had no gene match. CDR3 sequence: CASSLDRGFKYGYTF. The CDR3 nucleotides read TGTGCCAGTAGCCTCGACAGGGGATTTAAGTATGGCTACACCTTC.

This chain connects TRBV9 to TRBJ2-2; 9 bases match TRBD2. The CDR3 is 15 amino acids. Trimming at V came to 0 bases and at J to 6 bases, leaving 3 bases not matched to a gene. Germline loops: CDR1 SGDLS, CDR2 YYNGEE. For the CDR3, the DNA is TGTGCCAGCAGCGTAGTTAGCGGGAGTGCCGGGGAGCTGTTTTTT. It encodes CASSVVSGSAGELFF.